Listed here are 19 T cell receptor beta chains from one sample, sequenced in a study of blood T cell repertoires in COVID-19. Clones were sequenced by immunoSEQ multiplex PCR, and TCRdb holds only the in-frame ones, with some missing. The sample carries more than 65,000 clones, about four fifths recorded once. Sequenced: peripheral blood. The source of these receptors is a man in his forties or fifties with active COVID-19.

V and J are TRBV6-6 and TRBJ2-5; a possible D gene is TRBD2 (6 bases). CDR3 length equals 15 residues. The germline V and J ends were trimmed by 6 bases and 2 bases, with 16 bases remaining between them. Germline V gives CDR1 MNHNY, CDR2 SVGAGI (reference sequence). The DNA of the CDR3 is TGTGCCAGCAGCTCGGGACTCCCTAGTCAAGAGACCCAGTACTTC. It codes for CASSSGLPSQETQYF.

The chain has TRBV27 and TRBJ2-3; 10 bases line up with TRBD2. Germline V gene sequence: CDR1 MNHEY, CDR2 SMNVEV (reference sequence). V was pared by 1 base and J by 2 bases, with 9 bases of the junction left unmatched. This CDR3 has 18 amino acids. The CDR3 region has the DNA TGTGCCAGCAGTTTATTTTATCCGCTAGCGGGGGACACAGATACGCAGTATTTT. It encodes CASSLFYPLAGDTDTQYF.

In this sample, this clone turned up a few times. The rearrangement uses TRBV19 and TRBJ1-2; 8 bases match TRBD1. J was trimmed by 7 bases and V by 4 bases; bases with no gene match: 5. The CDR3 is 13 residues long. CDR1 and CDR2 from the germline V gene are LNHDA and SQIVND (reference sequence). The CDR3, as DNA: TGTGCCAGTAGTACCGGACAGGGTTTTGGCTACACCTTC. It specifies CASSTGQGFGYTF.

The J gene is TRBJ2-1, the V gene TRBV19; 7 nucleotides match TRBD2. The germline V gene encodes CDR1 LNHDA and CDR2 SQIVND (reference sequence). CDR3 size: 12 residues. V lost 3 bases, J lost 8 bases, and 1 base stayed unmatched. CDR3 coding DNA: TGTGCCAGTAGTATTCGGGAGGATGAGCAGTTCTTC. It yields the protein CASSIREDEQFF.

This chain connects TRBV6-5 to TRBJ1-5, with 8 bases lining up with TRBD1. This CDR3 contains 15 residues. Germline lookup yields CDR1 MNHEY and CDR2 SVGAGI. V trimming: 2 bases; J trimming: 4 bases; junction bases outside the gene matches: 4. The CDR3: CASSYAGGWNQPQHF. In DNA, the CDR3 is TGTGCCAGCAGTTACGCAGGGGGCTGGAATCAGCCCCAGCATTTT.

The chain links TRBV5-4 to TRBJ2-7, with TRBD1 as a possible D gene (7 bases). V lost 4 bases, J lost 4 bases, and 18 bases lay in between. The CDR3 has 15 amino acids. Per germline, CDR1 SGHNT and CDR2 YYREEE (reference sequence). In nucleotides, the CDR3 is TGTGCCAGCAGCGCGGGGATTGACAGGGATTACGAGCAGTACTTC. Its translation is CASSAGIDRDYEQYF.

The chain uses TRBV27 and TRBJ2-5; 8 positions agree with TRBD2. There are 13 residues in the CDR3. V gave up 5 bases and J gave up 4 bases; unmatched junction bases: 3. Germline values: CDR1 MNHEY, CDR2 SMNVEV (reference sequence). CDR3 residues: CASSPGGRETQYF. The CDR3 DNA reads TGTGCCAGCAGTCCGGGGGGGCGAGAGACCCAGTACTTC.

The V gene is TRBV5-4, the J gene TRBJ2-5; 8 nucleotides line up with TRBD2. This CDR3 is built from 16 residues. CDR1 and CDR2 from the germline V gene are SGHNT and YYREEE (reference sequence). Germline trimming cut 6 bases from V and 4 bases from J; bases unmatched to any gene: 14. This CDR3 is CASIRGGGGAGETQYF. The CDR3 DNA sequence: TGTGCCAGCATCCGGGGGGGCGGGGGCGCGGGAGAGACCCAGTACTTC.

The chain has TRBV29-1 and TRBJ2-1, with TRBD1 matching over 9 bases. CDR1 is SQVTM and CDR2 is ANQGSEA in the germline V gene. V dropped 0 bases and J dropped 4; count of bases not matched to a gene: 4. The CDR3 covers 15 residues. The CDR3 nucleotides read TGCAGCGTTGAAGAACCGGGACAGGGTTACAATGAGCAGTTCTTC. This sequence encodes CSVEEPGQGYNEQFF.

The chain is built from TRBV19 and TRBJ1-1; 8 bases are shared with TRBD1. The CDR3 has 15 amino acids. J was trimmed by 1 base and V by 6 bases; bases with no gene match: 7. Germline V CDR1 and CDR2: LNHDA, SQIVND (reference sequence). The CDR3 sequence: CASRLTGTGNTEAFF. The CDR3 nucleotides read TGTGCCAGTAGACTCACCGGGACAGGGAACACTGAAGCTTTCTTT. The whole variable domain, filled in from reference TRBV19 and TRBJ1-1, reads DGGITQSPKYLFRKEGQNVTLSCEQNLNHDAMYWYRQDPGQGLRLIYYSQIVNDFQKGDIAEGYSVSREKKESFPLTVTSAQKNPTAFYLCASRLTGTGNTEAFFGQGTRLTVV.

V gene TRBV3-1 (or the pseudogene TRBV3-2) combines with J gene TRBJ1-2, with TRBD1 matching 9 bases. The V segment lost 2 bases and the J segment 8 bases; nucleotides outside the gene matches: 12. Looked up from germline, CDR1 is LGHDT and CDR2 is YNNKEL (reference sequence). The CDR3 sequence is 16 residues long. The CDR3 loop reads CASSQRAGTGHGGYTF. Written as DNA, the CDR3 is TGTGCCAGCAGCCAACGAGCCGGGACAGGGCATGGGGGCTACACCTTC.

This chain uses TRBV5-4 with TRBJ1-1; a possible D gene is TRBD1 (6 bases). V was trimmed by 4 bases and J by 1 base, leaving 14 bases between them. Per the germline V gene, CDR1 is SGHNT and CDR2 is YYREEE (reference sequence). The length of the CDR3 is 15 residues. In nucleotides, the CDR3 is TGTGCCAGCAGCGGGGGTGGCAGGGGGAACACTGAAGCTTTCTTT. This sequence encodes CASSGGGRGNTEAFF.

This chain uses TRBV28 with TRBJ1-1; TRBD1 matches at 7 bases. This CDR3 spans 15 amino acids. Germline V gene data show CDR1 as MDHEN and CDR2 as SYDVKM. V lost 6 bases and J lost 8; bases outside the gene matches: 15. This chain's CDR3 is CASSQGGGNSAEAFF. The CDR3 DNA reads as TGTGCCAGCAGCCAAGGGGGCGGTAACTCTGCCGAAGCTTTCTTT. The variable domain in full, with the rest retrieved from reference TRBV28 and TRBJ1-1, is DVKVTQSSRYLVKRTGEKVFLECVQDMDHENMFWYRQDPGLGLRLIYFSYDVKMKEKGDIPEGYSVSREKKERFSLILESASTNQTSMYLCASSQGGGNSAEAFFGQGTRLTVV.

The J gene is TRBJ2-5, the V gene TRBV5-5, with 14 bases aligning to TRBD2. Germline loops: CDR1 SGHKS, CDR2 YYEKEE (reference sequence). Unmatched junction bases numbered 10, after V lost 4 bases and J lost 5 bases. The CDR3 has 17 amino acids. DNA of the CDR3: TGTGCCAGCAGCCCGGGACTAGCGGGAGAGGGGAGCGAGACCCAGTACTTC. Protein product: CASSPGLAGEGSETQYF.

The chain couples TRBV27 to TRBJ2-7; TRBD1 agrees at 11 bases. Germline-derived CDR1 and CDR2 are MNHEY and SMNVEV (reference sequence). This CDR3 has 16 residues. Trimming removed 4 bases from V and 5 bases from J; junction bases left unmatched: 10. CDR3 region: CASSSIFRDRGDEQYF. DNA for the CDR3: TGTGCCAGCAGTTCCATATTCCGGGACAGGGGGGACGAGCAGTACTTC.

V and J are TRBV5-1 and TRBJ2-1; tentatively, D is TRBD1 (5 bases). The ends were cut back, 0 bases at V and 9 bases at J, with 16 bases in the middle. The CDR3 contains 15 residues. CDR1 is SGHRS and CDR2 is YFSETQ in the germline V gene. The chain's CDR3 is CASSLVLQPQGEQFF. The CDR3, as DNA: TGCGCCAGCAGCTTGGTGCTCCAACCCCAGGGTGAGCAGTTCTTC. Full variable domain (remainder filled in from reference TRBV5-1 and TRBJ2-1): KAGVTQTPRYLIKTRGQQVTLSCSPISGHRSVSWYQQTPGQGLQFLFEYFSETQRNKGNFPGRFSGRQFSNSRSEMNVSTLELGDSALYLCASSLVLQPQGEQFFGPGTRLTVL.

The V call is TRBV11-2, the J call TRBJ1-6; TRBD1 matches 7 bases. CDR3 length: 15 amino acids. V lost 3 bases and J lost 6; bases outside the gene matches: 5. In germline, CDR1 is SGHAT, CDR2 FQNNGV. Here the CDR3 reads CASSLTGRVNSPLHF. The CDR3 DNA reads as TGTGCCAGCAGCTTGACAGGGCGCGTTAATTCACCCCTCCACTTT.

The genes are TRBV18 and TRBJ2-1; D remains unclear. In germline, CDR1 is KGHSH, CDR2 LQKENI. The V and J ends lost 0 bases and 0 bases respectively, with 12 bases between them. The CDR3 sequence is 17 residues long. CDR3 nucleotides: TGTGCCAGCTCACCACCCGTGAGCGATGACTCCTACAATGAGCAGTTCTTC. It yields the protein CASSPPVSDDSYNEQFF.

This clone was counted a few times. The chain uses TRBV7-8 and TRBJ2-7; a weak D match, TRBD1 (6 bases). Germline V gene sequence: CDR1 SGHVS, CDR2 FQNEAQ. Between the trimmed V and J ends, which lost 4 bases and 3 bases, there was a span of 13 bases. The CDR3 is 14 amino acids. The CDR3 region is CASSSRTVGYEQYF. The CDR3 bases are TGTGCCAGCAGCTCCCGGACAGTCGGCTACGAGCAGTACTTC.